The 17 T cell receptor beta chains in this list originate from one sample, sequenced in a study of T cell repertoires in cytomegalovirus infection. These receptors lack a known antigen. TCRdb processed the reads anew with MiXCR; each CDR3 protein has one entry. Among 750,000 to 950,000 distinct CDR3 sequences listed, about 27% were seen once. The sequences come from cultured CD8+ T cells from PBMCs, collected from culture after CMV antigen stimulation. The receptors were gathered from a human donor in good health (CMV status not recorded). Some clones in this sample may be carry-over from other donors' samples.

The chain combines TRBV5-4 with TRBJ2-1; 12 bases match TRBD2. With 5 bases clipped from V and 8 bases from J, the junction kept 8 bases outside the gene matches. This CDR3 spans 15 amino acids. Germline values: CDR1 SGHNT, CDR2 YYREEE (reference sequence). This CDR3 is CASSLLAGGGDEQFF. DNA for the CDR3: TGTGCCAGCAGTCTACTAGCGGGGGGTGGTGATGAGCAGTTCTTC.

The V and J genes are TRBV15 and TRBJ2-7; 11 nucleotides agree with TRBD1. In germline, CDR1 is LNHNV, CDR2 YYDKDF (reference sequence). The CDR3 totals 18 residues. Unmatched junction bases numbered 11, after V lost 1 base and J lost 3 bases. The CDR3: CATSRGLDRGPLGYEQYV. DNA for the CDR3: TGTGCCACCAGCAGAGGATTGGACAGGGGGCCACTAGGCTACGAGCAGTACGTC.

The J gene is TRBJ2-3, the V gene TRBV2; D is undetermined. Trimming pared 11 bases from V and 6 bases from J, leaving 9 bases between. CDR1 and CDR2 (germline): SNHLY, FYNNEI. The CDR3 spans 10 residues. CDR3 nucleotides: TGTGCCGGCCACTCTGATACGCAGTATTTT. This sequence encodes CAGHSDTQYF.

CDR3 in amino acids: CASSYRNRGDEQYV. The DNA of the CDR3 is TGTGCCAGCAGTTACAGGAACAGGGGAGACGAGCAGTACGTC. The chain couples TRBV6-2 or TRBV6-3 to TRBJ2-7; 7 bases are a match to TRBD1. Germline CDR1 is MNHEY and CDR2 is SVGEGT. CDR3 length: 14 amino acids. Germline trimming cut 2 bases from V and 5 bases from J; bases unmatched to any gene: 6.

This clonotype was seen repeatedly, ten times or more. The chain has TRBV12-3 or TRBV12-4 and TRBJ2-2; the match to TRBD1 covers 7 bases. This CDR3 contains 16 residues. J was trimmed by 4 bases and V by 7 bases; bases with no gene match: 12. CDR3 residues: CASTLNPTGSTGELFF. Written as DNA, the CDR3 is TGTGCCAGCACCCTTAACCCGACAGGGTCCACCGGGGAGCTGTTTTTT.

The rearrangement uses TRBV6-5 and TRBJ2-1; 7 bases agree with TRBD2. The germline CDR1 and CDR2 sequences are MNHEY and SVGAGI. The CDR3 consists of 19 residues. V was pared by 0 bases and J by 5 bases, with 16 bases of the junction left unmatched. CDR3 region: CASSYSSYARLAGHNEQFF. Written as DNA, the CDR3 is TGTGCCAGCAGTTACTCCTCATATGCTAGACTAGCCGGACACAATGAGCAGTTCTTC.

This clonotype was counted ten times or more. In DNA, the CDR3 is TGTGCCAGCAGCTTAGTTCCAGCCTCCTACGAGCAGTACGTC. Protein product: CASSLVPASYEQYV. The chain links TRBV7-2 to TRBJ2-7; no firm D call. The V end was cut by 1 base, the J end by 0 bases, with 7 bases between. The CDR3 has 14 amino acids. Per germline, CDR1 SGHTA and CDR2 FQGNSA.

CDR3 sequence (DNA): TGTGCCAGCAGTTTTAGCGGGCCCTCCTACGAGCAGTACGTC. Translated, it gives CASSFSGPSYEQYV. The chain joins TRBV27 to TRBJ2-7; TRBD2 matches 7 bases. The junction had 2 bases not matched to a gene; V was cut back by 3 bases and J by 0 bases. CDR3 size: 14 residues. Germline lookup yields CDR1 MNHEY and CDR2 SMNVEV (reference sequence).

V usage is TRBV2 and J usage is TRBJ1-2; 8 nucleotides align to TRBD1. The CDR3 covers 16 residues. J was trimmed by 3 bases and V by 4 bases; bases with no gene match: 10. The germline V gene encodes CDR1 SNHLY and CDR2 FYNNEI. CDR3 loop: CASSVGRTGRDYGYTF. The DNA of the CDR3 is TGTGCCAGCAGTGTTGGGAGGACAGGGAGGGACTATGGCTACACCTTC.

This clonotype was counted many times. The genes are TRBV20-1 and TRBJ1-6; no reliable D call. V lost 0 bases to trimming and J lost 5 bases, with 8 bases between them. This CDR3 region has 14 residues. Germline V gene lookup returns CDR1 DFQATT and CDR2 SNEGSKA (reference sequence). The CDR3 loop is CSARDRADNSPLHF. Here the CDR3 DNA reads TGCAGTGCTAGAGATAGGGCGGATAATTCACCCCTCCACTTT.

The J gene is TRBJ1-5, the V gene TRBV24-1; weak D call: TRBD1 (5 bases). The CDR3 length is 15 residues. Germline-derived CDR1 and CDR2 are KGHDR and SFDVKD. Between the trimmed V and J ends, which lost 4 bases and 4 bases, there was a span of 13 bases. DNA for the CDR3: TGTGCCACCAGTGAGGGCAGGGCACTTAATCAGCCCCAGCATTTT. Translating gives CATSEGRALNQPQHF.

This clonotype was seen only a few times. The chain has TRBV28 and TRBJ2-1; TRBD1 matches at 7 bases. Germline CDR1 reads MDHEN; CDR2 reads SYDVKM. The CDR3 runs 17 residues. V trimming: 7 bases; J trimming: 0 bases; junction bases outside the gene matches: 12. CDR3 coding DNA: TGTGCCAGCACCGAAGAGAGGGGGCTCAGCTCCTACAATGAGCAGTTCTTC. Residues: CASTEERGLSSYNEQFF.

This chain connects TRBV7-6 to TRBJ2-7, with 12 bases identical to TRBD2. J was trimmed by 3 bases and V by 1 base; bases with no gene match: 1. Per the germline V gene, CDR1 is SGHVS and CDR2 is FNYEAQ. The CDR3 spans 15 residues. CDR3 DNA sequence: TGTGCCAGCAGCTTAGGGACTAGCGGGAACTACGAGCAGTACGTC. Translation: CASSLGTSGNYEQYV.

In the case of this clonotype: Its ends do not fully match the called genes, so a read error is possible. This chain links TRBV13 with TRBJ1-1, with no clear D. The CDR3 is 13 amino acids. From germline, CDR1 is PRHDT and CDR2 FYEKMQ (reference sequence). The CDR3 DNA reads as TGTGCCTGCAGCTTAGGTTGGAACACTGAAGCTTTCTTT. Its translation: CACSLGWNTEAFF.

About this clonotype: A much bigger clone sits one base away, suggesting this may be a read error. CDR3 coding DNA: TGTGCCAGCAGCCAATGGGGGGAAGAGACCCAGTACTTC. It is translated as CASSQWGEETQYF. This chain connects TRBV14 to TRBJ2-5, with D tentatively TRBD2 (6 bases). This CDR3 is 13 amino acids long. V was pared by 2 bases and J by 3 bases, with 7 bases between. The germline V gene has CDR1 SGHDN and CDR2 FVKESK. The full variable domain, with the rest looked up from reference TRBV14 and TRBJ2-5, is EAGVTQFPSHSVIEKGQTVTLRCDPISGHDNLYWYRRVMGKEIKFLLHFVKESKQDESGMPNNRFLAERTGGTYSTLKVQPAELEDSGVYFCASSQWGEETQYFGPGTRLLVL.

The chain links TRBV28 to TRBJ2-7; a possible D gene is TRBD1 (5 bases). Trimming pared 3 bases from V and 6 bases from J, leaving 15 bases between. Looked up from germline, CDR1 is MDHEN and CDR2 is SYDVKM. The CDR3 is 14 residues long. The CDR3 nucleotides are TGTGCCAGCAGTTTTTGGGAAAAGGGGTCCGAGCAGTACGTC. Translated: CASSFWEKGSEQYV.

This clonotype has a handful of counts. CDR3 region: CASTSGTGVTEAFF. In DNA, the CDR3 is TGTGCCAGCACCTCCGGGACAGGGGTCACTGAAGCTTTCTTT. V and J are TRBV12-3 or TRBV12-4 and TRBJ1-1, with TRBD1 matching 10 bases. V gave up 7 bases and J gave up 4 bases; unmatched junction bases: 6. The CDR3 contains 14 residues.